A single sample gave rise to the 29 T cell receptor beta chains below, sequenced in a study of blood T cell repertoires in COVID-19. Sequenced by immunoSEQ multiplex PCR; TCRdb stores in-frame clones only, minus some. The sample shows over 120,000 clones, approximately 89% of them seen only once. Material for sequencing was peripheral blood. These receptors originate from a human donor in a cohort sampled during active COVID-19.

V is TRBV6-5 and J is TRBJ1-3, with D perhaps matching TRBD1 (5 bases). This CDR3 is built from 15 residues. The V gene's germline CDR1 is MNHEY and CDR2 SVGAGI. Trimming removed 2 bases at V and 1 base at J, with 9 bases between. This CDR3 is CASSYGAPSGNTIYF. As DNA, the CDR3 is TGTGCCAGCAGTTACGGGGCCCCTTCTGGAAACACCATATATTTT.

The chain carries TRBV5-4 and TRBJ2-7; 11 bases map to TRBD1. The CDR3 consists of 14 residues. V lost 4 bases, J lost 4 bases, and 4 bases stayed unmatched. In germline, CDR1 is SGHNT, CDR2 YYREEE (reference sequence). The CDR3 here is CASSRTGGLYEQYF. CDR3 DNA sequence: TGTGCCAGCAGCCGGACAGGGGGCCTGTACGAGCAGTACTTC.

This sequence joins TRBV3-1 (or the pseudogene TRBV3-2) and TRBJ2-2; D possibly corresponds to TRBD1 (6 bases). V lost 5 bases and J 7 bases, leaving 14 bases between the germline ends. Per germline, CDR1 LGHDT and CDR2 YNNKEL (reference sequence). There are 14 residues in the CDR3. CDR3 loop: CASSEIRGIGELFF. The CDR3 bases are TGTGCCAGCAGCGAAATCAGGGGTATCGGGGAGCTGTTTTTT.

The chain combines TRBV9 with TRBJ2-3; perhaps TRBD2 as D (5 bases). Germline lookup yields CDR1 SGDLS and CDR2 YYNGEE. The V and J ends lost 2 bases and 5 bases respectively, with 12 bases between them. This CDR3 comprises 14 residues. The CDR3 here is CASSVGPGGDTQYF. The CDR3 bases are TGTGCCAGCAGCGTCGGACCTGGAGGAGATACGCAGTATTTT.

CDR3 DNA: TGTGCCAGCAGCCCTAGTTGGACATATGGCTACACCTTC. Translated, it gives CASSPSWTYGYTF. The V gene is TRBV7-3, the J gene TRBJ1-2; the D gene is possibly TRBD1 (5 bases). Germline CDR1 and CDR2: SGHTA and FQGTGA. The CDR3 is made up of 13 amino acids. V was clipped by 5 bases and J by 5 bases, with 12 bases between them.

The chain combines TRBV25-1 with TRBJ1-3; D gene uncertain. Germline values: CDR1 MGHDK, CDR2 SYGVNS. The ends were cut back, 7 bases at V and 4 bases at J, with 8 bases in the middle. The CDR3 totals 12 residues. This CDR3 reads CASTREGNTIYF. The DNA for the CDR3 is TGTGCCAGCACCCGGGAAGGAAACACCATATATTTT.

CDR3 in amino acids: CASSSPIVTEAFF. In DNA form, the CDR3 reads TGTGCCAGCAGCTCCCCGATAGTCACTGAAGCTTTCTTT. The chain couples TRBV5-6 to TRBJ1-1; no firm D call. Germline-derived CDR1 and CDR2 are SGHDT and YYEEEE. Trimming took 3 bases from V and 4 from J, leaving 10 bases between them. CDR3 length: 13 amino acids.

This sequence joins TRBV18 and TRBJ2-1; 8 nucleotides align to TRBD1. The ends lost 1 base at V and 0 bases at J; junction bases unmatched: 11. The CDR3 has 19 amino acids. Germline-derived CDR1 and CDR2 are KGHSH and LQKENI. The chain's CDR3 is CASSPRGQGAFGSYNEQFF. The CDR3 DNA reads TGTGCCAGCTCACCACGGGGGCAGGGGGCGTTTGGCTCCTACAATGAGCAGTTCTTC.

The rearrangement links TRBV11-2 to TRBJ2-3, with TRBD1 identical over 7 bases. V shed 1 base, J shed 12 bases, and the junction held 4 bases outside the gene matches. The germline gives CDR1 SGHAT, CDR2 FQNNGV. The CDR3 totals 12 residues. The chain's CDR3 is CASSLVGQSQYF. The CDR3 nucleotides read TGTGCCAGCAGCTTAGTGGGACAGTCCCAGTATTTT.

This clone was seen a handful of times. This chain uses TRBV6-5 with TRBJ1-6; 8 positions match TRBD1. Unmatched junction bases numbered 9, after V lost 6 bases and J lost 8 bases. Germline V gives CDR1 MNHEY, CDR2 SVGAGI. The CDR3 loop spans 15 amino acids. CDR3 residues: CASRSGTGADSPLHF. The DNA for the CDR3 is TGTGCCAGCAGGTCCGGGACAGGAGCAGATTCACCCCTCCACTTT.

In this sample, this clone turned up a few times. V usage is TRBV9 and J usage is TRBJ2-3, with 9 bases identical to TRBD1. J was trimmed by 1 base and V by 4 bases; bases with no gene match: 7. The CDR3 is made up of 16 amino acids. Germline lookup yields CDR1 SGDLS and CDR2 YYNGEE. DNA of the CDR3: TGTGCCAGCAGCACCGGGACAGGGTTTGGCACAGATACGCAGTATTTT. It specifies CASSTGTGFGTDTQYF.

V and J are TRBV6-5 and TRBJ1-2, with a weak D call TRBD1 (5 bases). Between the trimmed V and J ends, which lost 8 bases and 2 bases, there was a span of 6 bases. Looked up from germline, CDR1 is MNHEY and CDR2 is SVGAGI. The CDR3 length is 11 residues. CDR3 in amino acids: CASRQNYGYTF. CDR3 DNA: TGTGCCAGCCGACAGAACTATGGCTACACCTTC.

This chain connects TRBV9 to TRBJ2-1; unclear D gene. CDR1 is SGDLS and CDR2 is YYNGEE in the germline V gene. The CDR3 sequence is 15 residues long. The V end lost 0 bases, the J end lost 0 bases, and 7 bases lay between the germline ends. Written as DNA, the CDR3 is TGTGCCAGCAGCGTAGACGCGAGCTCCTACAATGAGCAGTTCTTC. This gives the protein CASSVDASSYNEQFF.

The chain links TRBV10-2 to TRBJ2-3; TRBD2 agrees at 9 bases. Germline loops: CDR1 WSHSY, CDR2 SAAADI. The V gene end was trimmed by 9 bases and the J gene end by 5 bases; junction bases not matched to a gene: 9. CDR3 length: 14 residues. The CDR3 DNA sequence: TGCGCCAGTAGGTTGGCGGGGGGGGGAGATACGCAGTATTTT. Translated, it gives CASRLAGGGDTQYF.

This chain links TRBV7-8 with TRBJ2-6; perhaps TRBD1 as D (5 bases). The ends were cut back, 6 bases at V and 2 bases at J, with 17 bases in the middle. Germline V gene lookup returns CDR1 SGHVS and CDR2 FQNEAQ. This CDR3 spans 17 amino acids. CDR3 residues: CASSHSSGLAGANVLTF. CDR3 nucleotide sequence: TGTGCCAGCAGTCACTCTTCAGGGCTAGCTGGGGCCAACGTCCTGACTTTC.

The gene calls are TRBV5-1 and TRBJ2-1; 9 bases are shared with TRBD2. V lost 0 bases to trimming and J lost 9 bases; unmatched junction nucleotides: 7. The CDR3 is 15 amino acids. The germline CDR1 and CDR2 sequences are SGHRS and YFSETQ. CDR3 sequence (DNA): TGCGCCAGCAGCTTGGCTCCAGGCGGGGGGGTTGAGCAGTTCTTC. The encoded protein is CASSLAPGGGVEQFF.

The gene calls are TRBV27 and TRBJ2-3, with 7 bases identical to TRBD2. Germline V lookup: CDR1 MNHEY, CDR2 SMNVEV (reference sequence). The ends lost 3 bases at V and 1 base at J; junction bases unmatched: 10. The CDR3 has 17 residues. The CDR3 protein is CASSFKPPGGGTDTQYF. CDR3 DNA: TGTGCCAGCAGTTTTAAGCCCCCGGGGGGTGGCACAGATACGCAGTATTTT.

For this clone: One junction end disagrees with the germline gene, perhaps due to a read error. The chain recombines TRBV3-1 (or the pseudogene TRBV3-2) with TRBJ1-6; the match to TRBD1 covers 7 bases. Germline CDR1 reads LGHDT; CDR2 reads YNNKEL (reference sequence). The CDR3 is 17 amino acids. CDR3 sequence: CASSKDRAAVGNSPLHF. The CDR3 nucleotides are TGTGCCAGCAGCAAAGACAGGGCCGCCGTGGGGAATTCACCCCTCCACTTT.

This chain uses TRBV19 with TRBJ2-3, with 8 nucleotides matching TRBD2. Germline V gene sequence: CDR1 LNHDA, CDR2 SQIVND (reference sequence). The V segment lost 5 bases and the J segment 1 base; nucleotides outside the gene matches: 11. This CDR3 has 17 residues. CDR3 sequence: CASSGSGSLLGTDTQYF. In nucleotides, the CDR3 is TGTGCCAGTAGTGGAAGCGGGAGCCTTTTGGGCACAGATACGCAGTATTTT.

V usage is TRBV28 and J usage is TRBJ2-3; TRBD1 is a possible D gene (5 bases). Germline CDR1 and CDR2: MDHEN and SYDVKM. The V and J ends lost 3 bases and 7 bases respectively, with 11 bases between them. The CDR3 has 13 residues. CDR3 loop: CASSFQGPHTQYF. DNA of the CDR3: TGTGCCAGCAGTTTTCAGGGTCCACATACGCAGTATTTT.

V and J are TRBV5-1 and TRBJ2-5, with TRBD2 matching over 13 bases. There are 16 residues in the CDR3. Trimming removed 0 bases from V and 5 bases from J; junction bases left unmatched: 4. From germline, CDR1 is SGHRS and CDR2 YFSETQ. CDR3 bases: TGCGCCAGCAGCTTGGCGGGACTAGCGGGGTTTGAGACCCAGTACTTC. Translated: CASSLAGLAGFETQYF.

The genes are TRBV5-4 and TRBJ2-7; no clear D. Trimming removed 2 bases from V and 6 bases from J, with 9 bases in between. The length of the CDR3 is 12 residues. CDR1 SGHNT and CDR2 YYREEE come from the germline V gene (reference sequence). CDR3: CASSFRVGEQYF. DNA of the CDR3: TGTGCCAGCAGCTTCCGGGTCGGCGAGCAGTACTTC.

As for this clone: The missing conserved phenylalanine or tryptophan at the end of this CDR3 makes a read error likely. The CDR3 DNA is TGTGCCAGCAGTTACTCGGGCAGGTCTTCACCCCTCCACCTT. Its protein is CASSYSGRSSPLHL. The chain links TRBV6-6 to TRBJ1-6; no reliable D call. V was cut by 0 bases and J by 9 bases, with 9 bases left in between. CDR3 length equals 14 residues. Germline V gives CDR1 MNHNY, CDR2 SVGAGI (reference sequence).

This clone was recorded once. The rearrangement links TRBV3-1 (or the pseudogene TRBV3-2) to TRBJ1-4; 8 bases line up with TRBD1. Germline lookup yields CDR1 LGHDT and CDR2 YNNKEL (reference sequence). V dropped 4 bases and J dropped 4; count of bases not matched to a gene: 14. The CDR3 sequence is 18 residues long. The CDR3: CASSRNPGGFRVNEKLFF. In DNA, the CDR3 is TGTGCCAGCAGCCGAAATCCAGGGGGCTTTAGGGTTAATGAAAAACTGTTTTTT.

This clone showed up just once. The genes are TRBV7-2 and TRBJ2-1, with D unclear. Trimming took off 1 base at V and 8 bases at J, with 9 bases between the two ends. Per the germline V gene, CDR1 is SGHTA and CDR2 is FQGNSA. The CDR3 loop spans 13 amino acids. The CDR3 reads CASSLVARDEQFF. Written as DNA, the CDR3 is TGTGCCAGCAGCTTAGTTGCCCGGGATGAGCAGTTCTTC.

This rearrangement joins TRBV5-8 to TRBJ1-1; D is undetermined. The CDR3 consists of 13 residues. V gave up 2 bases and J gave up 4 bases, with 9 bases separating them. Germline CDR1 SGHTS, CDR2 YDEGEE. The CDR3 DNA is TGTGCCAGCAGCTTTTTTCGAGGCACTGAAGCTTTCTTT. Residues: CASSFFRGTEAFF.

This chain links TRBV7-8 with TRBJ2-2; 8 bases map to TRBD1. The V gene's germline CDR1 is SGHVS and CDR2 FQNEAQ. The CDR3 is 16 amino acids. Trimming removed 5 bases from V and 5 bases from J; junction bases left unmatched: 10. DNA for the CDR3: TGTGCCAGCAGCCCAAGAGGTACAGGGGGAACCGGGGAGCTGTTTTTT. It encodes CASSPRGTGGTGELFF.

The genes are TRBV19 and TRBJ2-5; no clear D. CDR1 and CDR2 (germline): LNHDA, SQIVND (reference sequence). Between the trimmed V and J ends, which lost 2 bases and 2 bases, there was a span of 6 bases. The CDR3 loop spans 13 amino acids. In DNA form, the CDR3 reads TGTGCCAGTAGTATAAACGAGCAAGAGACCCAGTACTTC. Protein sequence: CASSINEQETQYF.

This clone came up once. The rearrangement links TRBV5-1 to TRBJ1-4; 7 bases align to TRBD1. The V and J ends lost 4 bases and 4 bases, in that order; junction bases with no gene match: 7. Germline CDR1 reads SGHRS; CDR2 reads YFSETQ. This CDR3 spans 15 amino acids. CDR3 sequence (DNA): TGCGCCAGCAGCCCCCAGGGGGGATTTAATGAAAAACTGTTTTTT. Its protein product is CASSPQGGFNEKLFF.